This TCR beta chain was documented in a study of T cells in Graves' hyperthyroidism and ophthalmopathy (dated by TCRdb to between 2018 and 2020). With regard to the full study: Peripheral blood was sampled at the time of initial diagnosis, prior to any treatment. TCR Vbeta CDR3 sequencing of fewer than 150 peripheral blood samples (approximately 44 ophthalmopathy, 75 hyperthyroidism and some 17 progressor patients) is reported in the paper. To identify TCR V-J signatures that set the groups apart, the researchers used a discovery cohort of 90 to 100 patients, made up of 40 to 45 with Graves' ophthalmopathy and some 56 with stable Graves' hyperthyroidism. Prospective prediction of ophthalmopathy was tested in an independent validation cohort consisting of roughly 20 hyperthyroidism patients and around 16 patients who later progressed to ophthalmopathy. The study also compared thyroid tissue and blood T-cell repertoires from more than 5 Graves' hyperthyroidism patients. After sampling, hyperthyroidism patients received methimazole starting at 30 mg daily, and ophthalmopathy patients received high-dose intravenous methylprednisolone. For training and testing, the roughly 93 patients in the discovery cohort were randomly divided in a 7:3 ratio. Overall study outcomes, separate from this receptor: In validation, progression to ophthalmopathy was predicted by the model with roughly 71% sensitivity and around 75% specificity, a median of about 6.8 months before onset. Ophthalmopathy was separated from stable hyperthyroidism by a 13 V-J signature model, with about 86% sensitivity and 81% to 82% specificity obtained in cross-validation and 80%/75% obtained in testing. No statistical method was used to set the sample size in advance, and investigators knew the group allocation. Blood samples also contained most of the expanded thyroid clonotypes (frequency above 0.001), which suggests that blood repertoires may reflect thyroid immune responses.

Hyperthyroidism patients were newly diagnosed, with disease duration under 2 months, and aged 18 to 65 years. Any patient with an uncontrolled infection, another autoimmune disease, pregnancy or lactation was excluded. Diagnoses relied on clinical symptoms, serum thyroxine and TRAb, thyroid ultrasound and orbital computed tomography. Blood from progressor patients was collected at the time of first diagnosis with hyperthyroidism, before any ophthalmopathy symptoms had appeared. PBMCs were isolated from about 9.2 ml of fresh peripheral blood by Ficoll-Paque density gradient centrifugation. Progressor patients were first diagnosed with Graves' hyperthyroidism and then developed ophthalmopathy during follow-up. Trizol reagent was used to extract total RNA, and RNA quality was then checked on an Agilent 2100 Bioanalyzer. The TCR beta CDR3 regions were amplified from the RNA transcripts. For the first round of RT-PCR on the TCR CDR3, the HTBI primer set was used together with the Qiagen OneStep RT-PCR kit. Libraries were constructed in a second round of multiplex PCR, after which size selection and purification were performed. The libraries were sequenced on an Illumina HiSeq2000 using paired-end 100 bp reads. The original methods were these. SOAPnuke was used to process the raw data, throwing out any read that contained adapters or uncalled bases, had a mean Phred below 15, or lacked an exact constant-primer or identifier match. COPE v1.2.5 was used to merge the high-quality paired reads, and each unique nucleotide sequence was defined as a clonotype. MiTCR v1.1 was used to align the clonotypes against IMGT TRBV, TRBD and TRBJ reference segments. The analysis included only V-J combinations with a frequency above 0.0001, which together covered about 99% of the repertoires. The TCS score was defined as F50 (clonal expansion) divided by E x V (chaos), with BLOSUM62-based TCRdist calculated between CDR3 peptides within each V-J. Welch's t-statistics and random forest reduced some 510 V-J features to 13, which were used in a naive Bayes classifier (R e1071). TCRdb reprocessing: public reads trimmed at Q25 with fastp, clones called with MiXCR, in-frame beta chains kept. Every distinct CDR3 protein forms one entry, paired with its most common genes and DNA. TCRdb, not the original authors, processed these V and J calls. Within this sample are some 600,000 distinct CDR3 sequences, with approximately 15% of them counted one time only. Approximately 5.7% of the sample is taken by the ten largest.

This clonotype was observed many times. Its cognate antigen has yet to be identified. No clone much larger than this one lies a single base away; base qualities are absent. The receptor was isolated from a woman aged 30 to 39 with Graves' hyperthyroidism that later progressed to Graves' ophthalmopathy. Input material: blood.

The nucleotide sequence reads TGTGCCAGCAGTTTCTCTCCAGATCCGGGGGACGGGAATCAGCCCCAGCATTTT. Its translation reads: CASSFSPDPGDGNQPQHF. The chain is assembled from TRBV12-3 or TRBV12-4 and TRBJ1-5; possibly the D gene is TRBD1, per 5 matching bases. V is reduced by 3 bases and J by 4 bases, leaving a spacing of 22 bases between them. Including the terminal cysteine and phenylalanine, the CDR3 comprises 18 residues. Just CDR3 DNA is preserved here, 54 bases in frame from base 1.